This T cell receptor beta chain derives from a study of OX40 agonist ivuxolimab in advanced cancers. Study summary: Those treated in dose escalation had hepatocellular carcinoma, melanoma, renal cell cancer or head and neck cancer. People who had prior anti-PD-1, anti-PD-L1 or anti-CTLA-4 therapy could take part, and under 45% had some. Regarding the study as a whole: More expanded clones were seen, on average, in CD8+ T cells than in CD4+.

Trimming cost V 6 bases and J 0 bases, with 12 bases left between them. CDR3 length: 15 residues. The germline CDR1 and CDR2 sequences are SGHAT and FQNNGV. Note on this clone: Its antigen remains unidentified.

Sequencing used immunoSEQ multiplex PCR; TCRdb keeps in-frame clones, though not all of them. The sample contains fewer than 70,000 clones, around 84% of which appear only once. The clonotype comes from an adult with an advanced solid tumor such as melanoma, head and neck, liver or kidney cancer. This sequence joins TRBV11-2 and TRBJ1-3; the D is unclear. The starting material was CD4+ or CD8+ T cells sorted from blood, obtained in a trial of the OX40 agonist ivuxolimab. For the CDR3, the DNA is TGTGCCAGCAGTCTTACAATCAACTCTGGAAACACCATATATTTT. The encoded protein is CASSLTINSGNTIYF.